A single sample gave rise to the 28 T cell receptor beta chains below, sequenced in a study of T-cell reconstitution after alpha-beta-depleted transplantation in children. Unique molecular identifiers tagged the TCRbeta library. One entry per CDR3 protein results from TCRdb running MiXCR on the PCR reads. The sample consists of under 300,000 distinct CDR3 sequences, 9.7% of them appearing once. The specimen comprised PBMCs from the stem cell graft donor, sampled from the stem cell graft. These receptors all come from a human donor who donated a stem cell graft to a child with SCID.

This clonotype was counted at least ten times. The chain combines TRBV11-3 with TRBJ2-7; D is unclear. In germline, CDR1 is SGHNT, CDR2 YENEEA. Deletions cut 8 bases from V and 3 bases from J, with 11 bases between. The CDR3 spans 12 residues. The CDR3 loop is CASSHNDYEQYF. CDR3 nucleotide sequence: TGTGCCAGCTCCCACAACGACTACGAGCAGTACTTC.

In this sample, this clonotype turned up many times. The rearrangement uses TRBV5-1 and TRBJ2-3; D call uncertain. Germline lookup yields CDR1 SGHRS and CDR2 YFSETQ. Between the trimmed V and J ends, which lost 4 bases and 7 bases, there was a span of 7 bases. CDR3 length equals 11 residues. CDR3 amino acids: CASSLENTQYF. The CDR3 region has the DNA TGCGCCAGCAGCCTAGAGAATACGCAGTATTTT.

At least ten counts were recorded for this clonotype. The V gene is TRBV5-1, the J gene TRBJ2-7; unclear D gene. V lost 0 bases, J lost 1 base, and 5 bases lay in between. CDR3 length: 13 residues. CDR1 is SGHRS, CDR2 YFSETQ, per germline. CDR3: CASSLGESYEQYF. The CDR3, as DNA: TGCGCCAGCAGCTTGGGGGAATCCTACGAGCAGTACTTC.

This chain joins TRBV7-8 and TRBJ2-5; D gene uncertain. Trimming left V 1 base short and J 2 bases short, with 14 bases between. This CDR3 contains 16 residues. Per the germline V gene, CDR1 is SGHVS and CDR2 is FQNEAQ. The CDR3 is CASSLGLTPSQETQYF. The CDR3 DNA is TGTGCCAGCAGCTTAGGATTGACCCCCTCACAAGAGACCCAGTACTTC.

This clonotype came up many times. The V gene is TRBV12-3 or TRBV12-4, the J gene TRBJ1-1; perhaps TRBD1 as D (5 bases). Trimming removed 7 bases at V and 1 base at J, with 13 bases between. The CDR3 spans 14 residues. CDR3 DNA: TGTGCCAGCACCGTTACCGGGGGGAACACTGAAGCTTTCTTT. Its protein is CASTVTGGNTEAFF.

This rearrangement joins TRBV2 to TRBJ2-7; D is uncertain. V was clipped by 7 bases and J by 6 bases, with 13 bases between them. Germline CDR1 is SNHLY and CDR2 is FYNNEI. CDR3 size: 12 residues. In DNA form, the CDR3 reads TGTGCCAGCAACCTCCCCACAGTCGAGCAGTACTTC. Translation gives CASNLPTVEQYF.

This clonotype was counted many times. The chain links TRBV5-1 to TRBJ2-1; D gene unclear. Per the germline V gene, CDR1 is SGHRS and CDR2 is YFSETQ. V was clipped by 1 base and J by 4 bases, with 9 bases between them. This CDR3 is built from 14 residues. The CDR3: CASSLYGRYNEQFF. The CDR3 DNA reads TGCGCCAGCAGCTTGTACGGGCGGTACAATGAGCAGTTCTTC. Variable domain in full (rest from reference TRBV5-1 and TRBJ2-1): KAGVTQTPRYLIKTRGQQVTLSCSPISGHRSVSWYQQTPGQGLQFLFEYFSETQRNKGNFPGRFSGRQFSNSRSEMNVSTLELGDSALYLCASSLYGRYNEQFFGPGTRLTVL.

This clonotype has only a few counts. This chain connects TRBV5-5 to TRBJ1-5, with unresolved D. Germline CDR1 and CDR2: SGHKS and YYEKEE (reference sequence). V lost 3 bases and J 3 bases, leaving 13 bases between the germline ends. The CDR3 sequence is 15 residues long. The CDR3 loop reads CASSWVAGPNQPQHF. CDR3 DNA sequence: TGTGCCAGCAGCTGGGTTGCAGGTCCCAATCAGCCCCAGCATTTT.

The CDR3 here is CASSREAVGDTEAFF. The CDR3 DNA reads TGTGCCAGCAGTCGAGAGGCGGTCGGGGACACTGAAGCTTTCTTT. The chain uses TRBV7-2 and TRBJ1-1; D remains ambiguous. The V gene lost 6 bases and the J gene lost 3 bases, with 17 bases spanning the gap. Germline V gives CDR1 SGHTA, CDR2 FQGNSA. This CDR3 has 15 residues.

This clonotype was counted many times. The chain recombines TRBV5-5 with TRBJ2-7; possibly TRBD2 for D (5 bases). CDR3 length equals 15 residues. CDR1 is SGHKS, CDR2 YYEKEE, per germline (reference sequence). The V end lost 0 bases, the J end lost 4 bases, and 14 bases lay between the germline ends. The chain's CDR3 is CASSLVPGFPYEQYF. CDR3 sequence (DNA): TGTGCCAGCAGCTTGGTTCCGGGGTTCCCGTACGAGCAGTACTTC.

This clonotype was picked up many times. The chain has TRBV6-2 or TRBV6-3 and TRBJ2-3; D is ambiguous. CDR3 size: 12 residues. Per germline, CDR1 MNHEY and CDR2 SVGEGT. V lost 5 bases and J lost 4, with 7 bases in between. CDR3 in amino acids: CASSRPPDTQYF. As DNA, the CDR3 is TGTGCCAGCAGTCGGCCCCCAGATACGCAGTATTTT.

This clonotype was seen a handful of times. The chain is built from TRBV5-5 and TRBJ1-2; no clear D. Germline V lookup: CDR1 SGHKS, CDR2 YYEKEE (reference sequence). There are 15 residues in the CDR3. Trimming took 8 bases from V and 6 from J, leaving 23 bases between them. The CDR3 spells CASSPRGGPANGYTF. The CDR3 region has the DNA TGTGCCAGTTCCCCTCGGGGAGGCCCCGCAAATGGCTACACCTTC.

This clonotype was recorded at least ten times. V usage is TRBV6-2 or TRBV6-3 and J usage is TRBJ1-5, with 8 nucleotides matching TRBD1. This CDR3 region has 13 residues. Trimming took 7 bases from V and 5 from J; bases not matched to a gene: 4. Germline CDR1 reads MNHEY; CDR2 reads SVGEGT. CDR3 nucleotide sequence: TGTGCCAGCAAGACAGGGGTGGATCAGCCCCAGCATTTT. Translating gives CASKTGVDQPQHF.

The chain couples TRBV29-1 to TRBJ2-7; TRBD2 matches 8 bases. The CDR3 sequence is 15 residues long. Germline trimming cut 0 bases from V and 3 bases from J; bases unmatched to any gene: 7. The germline CDR1 and CDR2 sequences are SQVTM and ANQGSEA. The CDR3 DNA reads as TGCAGCGTTGAAGATCGTGCGGGGGGAGACTACGAGCAGTACTTC. Amino acid sequence: CSVEDRAGGDYEQYF.

This rearrangement joins TRBV2 to TRBJ2-5; D may be TRBD1 (5 bases). The CDR3 totals 15 residues. Trimming removed 3 bases from V and 3 bases from J, with 14 bases in between. The V gene's germline CDR1 is SNHLY and CDR2 FYNNEI. The CDR3 nucleotides are TGTGCCAGCAGTGAGACGACCGGCAGGGAAGAGACCCAGTACTTC. It encodes CASSETTGREETQYF.

This clonotype was picked up many times. This chain connects TRBV20-1 to TRBJ1-1; D call uncertain. CDR1 is DFQATT, CDR2 SNEGSKA, per germline (reference sequence). Trimming left V 4 bases short and J 4 bases short, with 10 bases between. This CDR3 comprises 12 residues. CDR3 coding DNA: TGCAGTGCTACTAGAGGGTCCACTGAAGCTTTCTTT. Translation gives CSATRGSTEAFF.

This clonotype came up many times. This chain uses TRBV7-3 with TRBJ2-1; D ambiguous. The CDR3 loop spans 16 amino acids. With 0 bases removed from V and 2 bases from J, the gap between germline ends came to 11 bases. Germline CDR1 and CDR2: SGHTA and FQGTGA. CDR3 loop: CASSLTYQPTYNEQFF. CDR3 DNA: TGTGCCAGCAGCTTAACGTATCAACCGACCTACAATGAGCAGTTCTTC.

This clonotype was found many times. V gene TRBV7-2 combines with J gene TRBJ2-3; D remains ambiguous. V lost 4 bases and J lost 2, with 10 bases in between. Per germline, CDR1 SGHTA and CDR2 FQGNSA. The CDR3 has 14 residues. The CDR3 bases are TGTGCCAGCAGCTCGATAAAGATCACAGATACGCAGTATTTT. It specifies CASSSIKITDTQYF.

This clonotype was detected ten times or more. The rearrangement joins TRBV12-3 or TRBV12-4 to TRBJ2-5; 7 nucleotides align to TRBD2. J was trimmed by 5 bases and V by 3 bases; bases with no gene match: 9. The CDR3 extends over 15 amino acids. The DNA of the CDR3 is TGTGCCAGCAGTTTTTGGGGGGGGGAAAAGGAGACCCAGTACTTC. Translating it yields CASSFWGGEKETQYF.

The CDR3: CSVKEDRGGWRSDTQYF. The CDR3 coding sequence is TGCAGCGTCAAGGAGGACAGGGGCGGCTGGCGAAGTGATACGCAGTATTTT. The chain links TRBV20-1 to TRBJ2-3; 9 bases match TRBD1. The germline V gene encodes CDR1 DFQATT and CDR2 SNEGSKA (reference sequence). This CDR3 contains 17 residues.

This clonotype has at least ten counts. The rearrangement uses TRBV12-3 or TRBV12-4 and TRBJ1-5, with D possibly matching TRBD1 (5 bases). Trimming left V 3 bases short and J 1 base short, with 7 bases between. This CDR3 is 14 amino acids long. The CDR3 is CASSFQGSNQPQHF. The DNA of the CDR3 is TGTGCCAGCAGTTTCCAGGGAAGCAATCAGCCCCAGCATTTT.

This clonotype was seen repeatedly, ten times or more. The chain uses TRBV10-3 and TRBJ2-6, with D possibly matching TRBD1 (5 bases). V lost 6 bases and J 2 bases, leaving 11 bases between the germline ends. Germline CDR1 ENHRY, CDR2 SYGVKD. The CDR3 runs 15 residues. CDR3 amino acids: CAISKQDAGANVLTF. The CDR3 bases are TGTGCCATCAGCAAACAGGACGCTGGGGCCAACGTCCTGACTTTC.

At least ten counts were recorded for this clonotype. This chain connects TRBV5-1 to TRBJ2-1; TRBD1 might be the D (6 bases). The germline gives CDR1 SGHRS, CDR2 YFSETQ. CDR3 size: 13 residues. Trimming took off 4 bases at V and 3 bases at J, with 8 bases between the two ends. CDR3 coding DNA: TGCGCCAGCAGCGCAGGGGTCTACAATGAGCAGTTCTTC. This encodes CASSAGVYNEQFF.

This clonotype has at least ten counts. V gene TRBV7-2 combines with J gene TRBJ2-2; possibly TRBD2 for D (6 bases). CDR3 length: 14 residues. Trimming stripped 9 bases from V and 2 bases from J, with 13 bases between. Germline CDR1 SGHTA, CDR2 FQGNSA. This chain's CDR3 is CARRDGVNTGELFF. CDR3 nucleotides: TGTGCCAGGCGGGACGGAGTCAACACCGGGGAGCTGTTTTTT. Full variable domain (rest looked up from reference TRBV7-2 and TRBJ2-2): GAGVSQSPSNKVTEKGKDVELRCDPISGHTALYWYRQSLGQGLEFLIYFQGNSAPDKSGLPSDRFSAERTGGSVSTLTIQRTQQEDSAVYLCARRDGVNTGELFFGEGSRLTVL.

This clonotype has at least ten counts. The chain employs TRBV5-5 and TRBJ2-7, with 11 bases identical to TRBD1. The junction had 5 bases not matched to a gene; V was cut back by 2 bases and J by 7 bases. The germline V gene encodes CDR1 SGHKS and CDR2 YYEKEE (reference sequence). The CDR3 runs to 14 residues. CDR3 nucleotide sequence: TGTGCCAGCAGCTTTTCCGGGACAGGGGGAGAGCAGTACTTC. Translation gives CASSFSGTGGEQYF.

In this sample, this clonotype turned up many times. V usage is TRBV9 and J usage is TRBJ2-7, with a weak D call TRBD1 (5 bases). Deletions cut 7 bases from V and 0 bases from J, with 11 bases between. Per the germline V gene, CDR1 is SGDLS and CDR2 is YYNGEE. This CDR3 is 13 amino acids long. CDR3 sequence: CASATRDSYEQYF. The CDR3 DNA reads TGTGCCAGCGCTACCAGGGACTCCTACGAGCAGTACTTC.

This clonotype showed up many times. This CDR3 reads CASSFSSGAVTEPQHF. The CDR3 DNA reads as TGTGCCAGCAGTTTCTCCTCCGGAGCCGTGACGGAGCCCCAGCATTTT. The V call is TRBV28, the J call TRBJ1-5; no definite D call. The V gene lost 3 bases and the J gene lost 8 bases, with 20 bases spanning the gap. Germline-derived CDR1 and CDR2 are MDHEN and SYDVKM. The CDR3 is made up of 16 amino acids.

This clonotype came up many times. The gene calls are TRBV12-3 or TRBV12-4 and TRBJ1-1; D perhaps matches TRBD1 (5 bases). V lost 2 bases to trimming and J lost 0 bases, with 13 bases between them. CDR3 length: 16 residues. The CDR3 region has the DNA TGTGCCAGCAGTTTATTACAGGCGGGGGTGAACACTGAAGCTTTCTTT. Translation gives CASSLLQAGVNTEAFF.